The clone carrying this TCR beta chain was found once. The target antigen is unknown. The data were taken from a study of Ad26.COV2.S vaccination and SARS-CoV-2 variants. Study information: Once, or twice with 56 days between doses, Ad26.COV2.S was given intramuscularly.

Trimming removed 0 bases at V and 3 bases at J, with 13 bases between. Germline values: CDR1 SGHNT, CDR2 YYREEE (reference sequence). The CDR3 contains 15 residues. The treatment here: approximately 18 received Ad26.COV2.S at low or high dose, single or two shots; several received placebo; per-sample allocation not given. Specimen acquisition occurred on day 63 following the initial vaccine or placebo injection. Some clones are missing from TCRdb's copy, which holds only in-frame ones; the method was immunoSEQ multiplex PCR. Of hundreds of thousands of clones listed, approximately 92% are singletons. Study-level points and caveats: With respect to non-spike TCR breadth, vaccine and placebo recipients were similar. Compared with placebo recipients, vaccine recipients had higher spike-specific TCR breadth. In TCR breadth and depth analyses, total T cell responses may have been underestimated.

The receptor was derived from a person between 18 and 60 years old who received the Ad26.COV2.S COVID-19 vaccine or a placebo. This rearrangement joins TRBV5-4 to TRBJ2-7, with D perhaps TRBD2 (6 bases). The sequencing here drew on peripheral blood, taken in a trial of Ad26.COV2.S vaccine versus placebo. The CDR3 loop reads CASSLGGPGLYEQYF. The CDR3 coding sequence is TGTGCCAGCAGCTTGGGGGGACCGGGACTCTACGAGCAGTACTTC.